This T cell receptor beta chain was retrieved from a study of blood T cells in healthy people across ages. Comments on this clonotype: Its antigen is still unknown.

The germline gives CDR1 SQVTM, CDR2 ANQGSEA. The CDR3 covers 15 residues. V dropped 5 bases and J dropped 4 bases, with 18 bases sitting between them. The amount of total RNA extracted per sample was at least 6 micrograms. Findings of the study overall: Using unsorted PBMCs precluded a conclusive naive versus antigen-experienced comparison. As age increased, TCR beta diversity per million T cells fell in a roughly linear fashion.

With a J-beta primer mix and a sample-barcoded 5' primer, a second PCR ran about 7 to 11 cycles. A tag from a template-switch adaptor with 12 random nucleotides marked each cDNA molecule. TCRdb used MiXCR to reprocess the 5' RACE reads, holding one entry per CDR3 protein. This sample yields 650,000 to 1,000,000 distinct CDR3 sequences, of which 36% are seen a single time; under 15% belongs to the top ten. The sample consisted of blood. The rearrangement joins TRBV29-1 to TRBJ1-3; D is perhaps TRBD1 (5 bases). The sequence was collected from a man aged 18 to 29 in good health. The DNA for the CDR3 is TGCAGCGTTTTCAAGGACGGGAGGGACGGAAACACCATATATTTT. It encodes CSVFKDGRDGNTIYF.